A selection of T cell receptor beta chains follows, all from one sample in a study of cytomegalovirus exposure and HLA in healthy donors. The protocol was immunoSEQ multiplex PCR, while the TCRdb copy is restricted to in-frame clones and leaves out a portion. Of tens of thousands of clones listed, roughly 96% are singletons. Source material: PBMCs. The receptors were gathered from a man aged 18-30 years in good health and CMV-seronegative. Both conserved end residues are part of each CDR3. A D gene is named only where the DNA matches it firmly. Clone size is stated in some rows and not others, as once, few, many or a class when expanded.

j_call	d_call	v_call	clone_size	cdr3_nt	cdr3_aa
TRBJ2-3	NA	TRBV6-5	NA	TGTGCCAGCAGAGCGGGACAGGTCACAGATACGCAGTATTTT	CASRAGQVTDTQYF
TRBJ1-5	TRBD1	TRBV7-2	once	TGTGCCAGCAGCTTAGTCTTTTCCGGGACAGACAATCAGCCCCAGCATTTT	CASSLVFSGTDNQPQHF
TRBJ1-2	NA	TRBV7-6	NA	TGTGCCAGCAGCTTGGACAGCTACTATGGCTACACCTTC	CASSLDSYYGYTF
TRBJ1-3	TRBD1	TRBV19	NA	TGTGCCAGTAGTACCGAGGGCCGACGATGGACAGGCGGAAACACCATATATTTT	CASSTEGRRWTGGNTIYF
TRBJ1-2	NA	TRBV6-1	once	TGTGCCAGCAGTGGCAGGCCCCTTGATTATGGCTACACCTTC	CASSGRPLDYGYTF
TRBJ1-6	NA	TRBV2	NA	TGTGCCAGCAGTGAGTCAGGGATCCCGAATAATTCACCCCTCCACTTT	CASSESGIPNNSPLHF
TRBJ2-1	NA	TRBV7-6	NA	TGTGCCAGCAGCTTCGGGGGGCACCGGGATGAGCAGTTCTTC	CASSFGGHRDEQFF
TRBJ2-1	NA	TRBV7-9	NA	TGTGCCAGCAGCTCGGCGGAAGAACGTACCTACAATGAGCAGTTCTTC	CASSSAEERTYNEQFF
TRBJ1-1	TRBD1	TRBV27	NA	TGTGCCAGCAGTTTATCGGGGACAGGGGGCACTGAAGCTTTCTTT	CASSLSGTGGTEAFF
TRBJ1-2	NA	TRBV6-6	NA	TGTGCCAGCAGTCATACAGCACCCTCCTATGGCTACACCTTC	CASSHTAPSYGYTF
TRBJ1-1	TRBD1	TRBV6-5	NA	TGTGCCAGCAGCTTCGGGACAGAGAACACTGAAGCTTTCTTT	CASSFGTENTEAFF
TRBJ2-2	NA	TRBV7-2	NA	TGTGCCAGCAGCTTAGGACTAGGGACCGGGGAGCTGTTTTTT	CASSLGLGTGELFF
TRBJ1-2	TRBD1	TRBV6-1	once	TGTGCCAGCCGTAAACGGGGACAGGGAAGAACTGGCTACACCTTC	CASRKRGQGRTGYTF
TRBJ2-7	NA	TRBV5-6	NA	TGTGCCAGCAGCCCGCGGCAGGGTTTCTGGCAGTACTTC	CASSPRQGFWQYF
TRBJ2-1	TRBD2	TRBV7-8	once	TGTGCCAGCAGCTCCAGGACTAGCGGGAGCGATGAGCAGTTCTTC	CASSSRTSGSDEQFF
TRBJ1-3	NA	TRBV11-2	NA	TGTGCCAGCAGCTCATCCCAGGGATACGGAAACACCATATATTTT	CASSSSQGYGNTIYF
TRBJ1-5	NA	TRBV19	NA	TGTGCCAGTACCTACAGCCATAGCAATCAGCCCCAGCATTTT	CASTYSHSNQPQHF
TRBJ2-7	TRBD1	TRBV6-1	NA	TGTGCCAGCCGAGAACAGGGGGCCTACGAGCAGTACTTC	CASREQGAYEQYF
TRBJ2-7	TRBD1	TRBV5-6	NA	TGTGCCAGCAGCTATAGGACAGGGAGATACGAGCAGTACTTC	CASSYRTGRYEQYF
TRBJ1-3	NA	TRBV2	NA	TGTGCCAGCAGACAGGACATATCTGGAAACACCATATATTTT	CASRQDISGNTIYF
TRBJ2-7	TRBD1	TRBV6-5	NA	TGTGCCAGCAGTTACACAGGACAGGGTCATGGCTACGAGCAGTACTTC	CASSYTGQGHGYEQYF
TRBJ2-1	TRBD1	TRBV11-2	NA	TGTGCCAGCAGCCCCGACAGGGTAGGCAATGAGCAGTTCTTC	CASSPDRVGNEQFF
TRBJ2-7	TRBD1	TRBV7-9	NA	TGTGCCAGCAGACCGCAGACAGGGTCGGGCGAGCAGTACTTC	CASRPQTGSGEQYF
TRBJ2-3	TRBD2	TRBV6-1	few	TGTGCCAGCAGTGAATCAGGGACTAGTGTCTCAGATACGCAGTATTTT	CASSESGTSVSDTQYF
TRBJ2-3	NA	TRBV7-6	NA	TGTGCCAGCAGCTCCGTGGGGCGGGGCGGCACAGATACGCAGTATTTT	CASSSVGRGGTDTQYF
TRBJ2-6	NA	TRBV4-2	NA	TGTGCCAGCAGCCAAGTATGGGGGGTTGACAACGTCCTGACTTTC	CASSQVWGVDNVLTF
TRBJ1-1	NA	TRBV11-3	NA	TGTGCCAGCAGCCCAGGGACACACACTGAAGCTTTCTTT	CASSPGTHTEAFF
TRBJ2-1	NA	TRBV10-3	NA	TGTGCCATCAGTGGCAGGGGTAATGAGCAGTTCTTC	CAISGRGNEQFF
TRBJ1-5	TRBD1	TRBV2	NA	TGTGCCAGCGGGACAGGGAGGGATCAGCCCCAGCATTTT	CASGTGRDQPQHF
TRBJ2-7	NA	TRBV6-1	once	TGTGCCAGCAGTGAATCCCCGGGGTTCAACGAGCAGTACTTC	CASSESPGFNEQYF
TRBJ1-1	NA	TRBV11-3	NA	TGTGCCAGCAGCTTTACAGGGTCTGAAGCTTTCTTT	CASSFTGSEAFF
TRBJ2-3	TRBD2	TRBV7-9	NA	TGTGCCAGCAGCCGATACCTAGCGGGATACTCTACAGATACGCAGTATTTT	CASSRYLAGYSTDTQYF
TRBJ2-1	NA	TRBV2	NA	TGTGCCAGCAGTGAAATCAGTGGACTGGCGTACAATGAGCAGTTCTTC	CASSEISGLAYNEQFF
TRBJ1-5	NA	TRBV10-3	NA	TGTGCCATCAGTGGATCAGGGTTAAGTCAGCCCCAGCATTTT	CAISGSGLSQPQHF
TRBJ2-7	TRBD1	TRBV2	NA	TGTGCCAGCAGTGAATGGGGACAGGGTTCCAGCGAGCAGTACTTC	CASSEWGQGSSEQYF
TRBJ2-3	TRBD1	TRBV10-3	NA	TGTGCCATCACCGAAACTCTCTCCGGGACAGGGAAGAGGACAGATACGCAGTATTTT	CAITETLSGTGKRTDTQYF
TRBJ1-2	TRBD1	TRBV9	NA	TGTGCCAGCAGCGTATCAGACCGGGACAGGGGGCCTCAGGGCTATGGCTACACCTTC	CASSVSDRDRGPQGYGYTF
TRBJ1-1	NA	TRBV29-1	NA	TGCAGCGTGGCCGCGACAGCCGCTTACACTGAAGCTTTCTTT	CSVAATAAYTEAFF
TRBJ1-2	NA	TRBV19	NA	TGTGCCAGTAGTATGGAGGGCAGTCCCTACTATGGCTACACCTTC	CASSMEGSPYYGYTF
TRBJ2-7	TRBD1	TRBV27	medium-sized	TGTGCCAGCAGTCGAACAGGGGACACTTACGAGCAGTACTTC	CASSRTGDTYEQYF
TRBJ2-1	NA	TRBV5-1	NA	TGCGCCAGCAGGGACGGGAGTGTCTATGAGCAGTTCTTC	CASRDGSVYEQFF
TRBJ1-1	NA	TRBV6-5	NA	TGTGCCAGCGTCACAGGGTATGAAGCTTTCTTT	CASVTGYEAFF
TRBJ1-1	NA	TRBV20-1	NA	TGCAGTGCTATGCGTACCACTGAAGCTTTCTTT	CSAMRTTEAFF